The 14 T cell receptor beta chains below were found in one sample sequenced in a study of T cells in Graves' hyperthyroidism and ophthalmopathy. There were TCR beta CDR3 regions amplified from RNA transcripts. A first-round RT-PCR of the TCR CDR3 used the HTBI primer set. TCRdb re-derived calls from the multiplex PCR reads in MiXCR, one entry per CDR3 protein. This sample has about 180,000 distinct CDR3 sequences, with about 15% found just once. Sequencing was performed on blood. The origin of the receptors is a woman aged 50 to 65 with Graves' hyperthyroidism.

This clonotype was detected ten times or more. The CDR3: CASSLKGGPNYGYTF. For the CDR3, the DNA is TGTGCCAGCAGTCTAAAAGGGGGCCCTAACTATGGCTACACCTTC. The J gene is TRBJ1-2, the V gene TRBV6-1; 7 bases are shared with TRBD1. V was pared by 5 bases and J by 0 bases, with 6 bases of the junction left unmatched. The CDR3 consists of 15 residues. Germline CDR1 and CDR2: MNHNS and SASEGT.

CDR3 in amino acids: CASSSDHPSNQPQHF. The CDR3 DNA follows: TGTGCCAGCAGCTCCGACCACCCTAGCAATCAGCCCCAGCATTTT. The chain uses TRBV7-6 and TRBJ1-5; unclear D gene. Germline V gene sequence: CDR1 SGHVS, CDR2 FNYEAQ. The V gene lost 4 bases and the J gene lost 0 bases, with 10 bases spanning the gap. This CDR3 is 15 amino acids long. The full variable domain, in which reference TRBV7-6 and TRBJ1-5 provide the parts outside the CDR3, is GAGVSQSPRYKVTKRGQDVALRCDPISGHVSLYWYRQALGQGPEFLTYFNYEAQQDKSGLPNDRFSAERPEGSISTLTIQRTEQRDSAMYRCASSSDHPSNQPQHFGDGTRLSIL.

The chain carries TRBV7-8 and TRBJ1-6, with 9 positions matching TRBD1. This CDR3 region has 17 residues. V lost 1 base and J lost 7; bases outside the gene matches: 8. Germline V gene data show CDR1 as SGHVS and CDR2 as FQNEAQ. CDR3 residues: CASSLELNRGRNSPLHF. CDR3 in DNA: TGTGCCAGCAGCTTAGAGTTAAACAGGGGGCGGAATTCACCCCTCCACTTT.

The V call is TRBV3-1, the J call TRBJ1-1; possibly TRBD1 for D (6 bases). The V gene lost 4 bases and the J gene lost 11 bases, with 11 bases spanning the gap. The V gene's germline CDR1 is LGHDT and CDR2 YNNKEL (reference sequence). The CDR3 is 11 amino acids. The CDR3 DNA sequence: TGTGCCAGCAGCCGGAGGGGGACGGCTTTCTTT. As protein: CASSRRGTAFF.

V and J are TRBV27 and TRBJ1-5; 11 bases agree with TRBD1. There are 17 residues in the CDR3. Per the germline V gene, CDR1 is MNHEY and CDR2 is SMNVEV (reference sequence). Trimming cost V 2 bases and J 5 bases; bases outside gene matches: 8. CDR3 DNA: TGTGCCAGCAGTTTACACCCGCCGGGACAGGGGGATCAGCCCCAGCATTTT. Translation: CASSLHPPGQGDQPQHF.

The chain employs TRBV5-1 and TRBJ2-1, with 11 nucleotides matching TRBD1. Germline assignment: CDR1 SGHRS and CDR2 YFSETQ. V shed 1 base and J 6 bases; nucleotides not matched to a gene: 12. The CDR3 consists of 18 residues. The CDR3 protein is CASSLWPLGQGVGNEQFF. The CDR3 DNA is TGCGCCAGCAGCTTGTGGCCCCTGGGACAGGGGGTCGGCAATGAGCAGTTCTTC.

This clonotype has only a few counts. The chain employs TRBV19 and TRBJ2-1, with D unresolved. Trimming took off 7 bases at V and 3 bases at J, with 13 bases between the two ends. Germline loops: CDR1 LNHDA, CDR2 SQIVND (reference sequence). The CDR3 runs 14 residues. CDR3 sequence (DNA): TGTGCCAGTACCGTAGGAAGCGTCTACAATGAGCAGTTCTTC. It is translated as CASTVGSVYNEQFF.

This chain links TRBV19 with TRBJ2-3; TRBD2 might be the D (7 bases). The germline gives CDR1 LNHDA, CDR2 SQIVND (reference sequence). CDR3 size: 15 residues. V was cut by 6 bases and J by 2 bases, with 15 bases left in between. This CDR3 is CASSVRGGDTDTQYF. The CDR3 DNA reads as TGTGCCAGTAGCGTAAGGGGGGGGGACACAGATACGCAGTATTTT.

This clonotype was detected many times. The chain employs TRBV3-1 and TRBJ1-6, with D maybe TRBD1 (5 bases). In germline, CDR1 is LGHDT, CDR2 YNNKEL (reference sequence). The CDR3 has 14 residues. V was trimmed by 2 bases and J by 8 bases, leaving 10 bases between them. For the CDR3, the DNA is TGTGCCAGCAGCCAACAGGGTACACATTCACCCCTCCACTTT. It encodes CASSQQGTHSPLHF.

The CDR3 protein is CASSGAQLDTEAFF. CDR3 coding DNA: TGTGCCAGCAGTGGGGCCCAACTCGACACTGAAGCTTTCTTT. The gene calls are TRBV2 and TRBJ1-1; D ambiguous. Trimming took 4 bases from V and 3 from J, leaving 12 bases between them. The germline V gene encodes CDR1 SNHLY and CDR2 FYNNEI. This CDR3 is built from 14 residues.

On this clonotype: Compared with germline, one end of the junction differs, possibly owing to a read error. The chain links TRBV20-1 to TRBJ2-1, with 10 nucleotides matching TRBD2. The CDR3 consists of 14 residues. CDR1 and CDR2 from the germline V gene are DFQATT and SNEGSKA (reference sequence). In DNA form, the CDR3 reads TGCGGTGCTAGACCTAGCGGGAGCTACAATGAGCAGTTCTTC. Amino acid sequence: CGARPSGSYNEQFF.

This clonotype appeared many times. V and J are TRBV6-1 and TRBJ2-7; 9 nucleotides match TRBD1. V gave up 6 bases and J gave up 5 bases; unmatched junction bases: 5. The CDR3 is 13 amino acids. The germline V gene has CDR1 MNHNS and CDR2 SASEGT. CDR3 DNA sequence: TGTGCCAGCAGCCGGGACAGGGCAGACGAGCAGTACTTC. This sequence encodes CASSRDRADEQYF.

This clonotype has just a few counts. CDR3 nucleotide sequence: TGTGCCAGCAGCTTGACCGGGACAGGGGGCTATAGGGCTTTCTTT. Its translation is CASSLTGTGGYRAFF. The chain employs TRBV5-8 and TRBJ1-1; 12 bases agree with TRBD1. Looked up from germline, CDR1 is SGHTS and CDR2 is YDEGEE. V was pared by 1 base and J by 11 bases, with 9 bases of the junction left unmatched. CDR3 length: 15 amino acids.

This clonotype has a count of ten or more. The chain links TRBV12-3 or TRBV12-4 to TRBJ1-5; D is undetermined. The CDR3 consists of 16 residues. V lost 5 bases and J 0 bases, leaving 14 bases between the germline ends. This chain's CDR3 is CASSPSAADSNQPQHF. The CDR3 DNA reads TGTGCCAGCAGTCCCAGCGCAGCTGATAGCAATCAGCCCCAGCATTTT.